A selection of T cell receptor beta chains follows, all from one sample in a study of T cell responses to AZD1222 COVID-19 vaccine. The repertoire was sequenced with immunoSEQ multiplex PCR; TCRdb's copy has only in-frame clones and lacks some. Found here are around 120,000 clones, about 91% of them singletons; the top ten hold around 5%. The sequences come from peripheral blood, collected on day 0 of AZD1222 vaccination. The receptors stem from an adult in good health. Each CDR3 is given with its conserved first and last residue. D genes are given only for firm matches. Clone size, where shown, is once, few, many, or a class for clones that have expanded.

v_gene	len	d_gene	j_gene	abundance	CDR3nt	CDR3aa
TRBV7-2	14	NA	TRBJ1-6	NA	TGTGCCAGCAGCTTAGTGCCGGATAATTCACCCCTCCACTTT	CASSLVPDNSPLHF
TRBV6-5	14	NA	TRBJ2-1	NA	TGTGCCAGCAGTTTACAGTCGGCACACAATGAGCAGTTCTTC	CASSLQSAHNEQFF
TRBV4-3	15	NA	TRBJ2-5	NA	TGCGCCAGCAGCCAAGACCTCCTACCCCAAGAGACCCAGTACTTC	CASSQDLLPQETQYF
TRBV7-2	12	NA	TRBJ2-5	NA	TGTGCCAGCAGCCGATCACAAGAGACCCAGTACTTC	CASSRSQETQYF
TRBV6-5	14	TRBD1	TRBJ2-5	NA	TGTGCCAGCATGGAGACAGGGGAACAAGAGACCCAGTACTTC	CASMETGEQETQYF
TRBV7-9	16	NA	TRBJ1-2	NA	TGTGCCAGCAGCTTAGAAACAGGGACTTCGAACTATGGCTACACCTTC	CASSLETGTSNYGYTF
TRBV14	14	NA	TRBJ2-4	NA	TGTGCCAGCAGCCAACAGGGCCGCCAAAACATTCAGTACTTC	CASSQQGRQNIQYF
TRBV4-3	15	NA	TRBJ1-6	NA	TGCGCCAGCAGCCAAGAGGAGGGCGGTTCTTCACCCCTCCACTTT	CASSQEEGGSSPLHF
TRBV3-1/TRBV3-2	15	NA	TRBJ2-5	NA	TGTGCCAGCAGCCAACAGGGGCGGCTCGGGGAGACCCAGTACTTC	CASSQQGRLGETQYF
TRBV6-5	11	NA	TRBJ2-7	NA	TGTGCCAGCAGTTACTCGGAGGTCGAGTACTTC	CASSYSEVEYF
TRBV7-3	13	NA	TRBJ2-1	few	TGTGCCAGCAGCTCAGGGCCTAACAATGAGCAGTTCTTC	CASSSGPNNEQFF
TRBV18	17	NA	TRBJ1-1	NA	TGTGCCAGCTCACCGGGCGGCAACAGTTCCCCCAACACTGAAGCTTTCTTT	CASSPGGNSSPNTEAFF
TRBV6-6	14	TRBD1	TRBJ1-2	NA	TGTGCCAGCATCCCGGGACAGGGGTCGGGTGGCTACACCTTC	CASIPGQGSGGYTF
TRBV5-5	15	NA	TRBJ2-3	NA	TGTGCCACATGCGCGGCCCCCCATGGCACAGATACGCAGTATTTT	CATCAAPHGTDTQYF
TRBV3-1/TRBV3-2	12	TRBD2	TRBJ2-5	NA	TGTGCCAGCAGCCCGGGGGGGGAGACCCAGTACTTC	CASSPGGETQYF
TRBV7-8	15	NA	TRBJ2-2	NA	TGTGCCAGCAGCTTAATATCTGGGGGCACCGGGGAGCTGTTTTTT	CASSLISGGTGELFF